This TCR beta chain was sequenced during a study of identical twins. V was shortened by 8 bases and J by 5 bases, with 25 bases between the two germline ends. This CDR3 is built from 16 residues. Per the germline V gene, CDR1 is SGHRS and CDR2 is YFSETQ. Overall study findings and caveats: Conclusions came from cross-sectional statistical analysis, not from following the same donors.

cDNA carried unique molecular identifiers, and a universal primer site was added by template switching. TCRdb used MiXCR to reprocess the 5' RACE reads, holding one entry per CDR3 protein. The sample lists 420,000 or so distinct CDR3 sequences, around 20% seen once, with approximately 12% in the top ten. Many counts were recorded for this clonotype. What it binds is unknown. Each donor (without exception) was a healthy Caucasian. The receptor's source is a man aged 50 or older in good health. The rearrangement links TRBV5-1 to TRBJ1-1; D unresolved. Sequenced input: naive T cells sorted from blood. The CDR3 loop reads CASSADPRIGETEAFF. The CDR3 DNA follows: TGCGCCAGTAGTGCCGACCCCAGGATTGGGGAGACTGAAGCTTTCTTT. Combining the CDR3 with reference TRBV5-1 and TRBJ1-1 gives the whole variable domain KAGVTQTPRYLIKTRGQQVTLSCSPISGHRSVSWYQQTPGQGLQFLFEYFSETQRNKGNFPGRFSGRQFSNSRSEMNVSTLELGDSALYLCASSADPRIGETEAFFGQGTRLTVV.